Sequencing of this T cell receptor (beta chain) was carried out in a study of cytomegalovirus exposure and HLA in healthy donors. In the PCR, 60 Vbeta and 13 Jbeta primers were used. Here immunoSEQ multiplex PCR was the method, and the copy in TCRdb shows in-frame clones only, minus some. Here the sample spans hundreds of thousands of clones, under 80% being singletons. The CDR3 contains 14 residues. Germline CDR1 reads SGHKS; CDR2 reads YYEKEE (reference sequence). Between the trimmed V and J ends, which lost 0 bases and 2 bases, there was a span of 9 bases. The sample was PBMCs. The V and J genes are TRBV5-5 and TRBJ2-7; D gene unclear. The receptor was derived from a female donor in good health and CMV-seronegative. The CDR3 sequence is CASSLEWRTYEQYF. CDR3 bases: TGTGCCAGCAGCTTGGAATGGCGGACCTACGAGCAGTACTTC. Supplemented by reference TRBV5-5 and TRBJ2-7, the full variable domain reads DAGVTQSPTHLIKTRGQQVTLRCSPISGHKSVSWYQQVLGQGPQFIFQYYEKEERGRGNFPDRFSARQFPNYSSELNVNALLLGDSALYLCASSLEWRTYEQYFGPGTRLTVT.